The clone carrying this TCR beta chain was found a few times. The data stem from a study of cytomegalovirus exposure and HLA in healthy donors. Vbeta (60) and Jbeta (13) primers were used in the PCR. The protocol was immunoSEQ multiplex PCR, while the TCRdb copy is restricted to in-frame clones and leaves out a portion. The sample lists 130,000 or so clones; just under 75% were seen once. At collection, donors were nominally healthy, but unrecorded immune exposures were probable. V lost 4 bases to trimming and J lost 4 bases, with 16 bases between them. This CDR3 comprises 15 residues. CDR1 and CDR2 (germline): MNHNS, SASEGT.

This TCR derives from a man between 35 and 55 years old in good health and CMV-seropositive. The chain carries TRBV6-1 and TRBJ1-1; D may be TRBD1 (6 bases). Input material: PBMCs. The DNA for the CDR3 is TGTGCCAGCAGTGTCTGGGGGCAGTCCTTCACTGAAGCTTTCTTT. This translates into CASSVWGQSFTEAFF.